This T cell receptor (beta chain) comes out of a study of breast tumors, draining lymph nodes, adjacent tissues. TCRdb used MiXCR to reprocess the multiplex PCR reads, holding one entry per CDR3 protein. The table has around 150,000 distinct CDR3 sequences, 30% to 35% seen once. Notes on the study in general: Tumor repertoires ranked between lymph nodes and nontumor tissue in diversity, with V and J gene preferences. The data were judged consistent with most tumor T cells coming from lymph node and expanding in tumor. Data only fit, rather than demonstrated, lymph node origin of most tumor T cells.

Breast cancer patients provided tissue from their axillary draining lymph nodes. The V end lost 5 bases, the J end lost 2 bases, and 13 bases lay between the germline ends. Germline CDR1 MNHEY, CDR2 SVGEGT. The CDR3 consists of 15 residues. Note on this clonotype: Its antigen is as yet unknown.

The specimen was axillary lymph node tissue. The V call is TRBV6-2 or TRBV6-3, the J call TRBJ1-5; possible D gene TRBD1, 6 bases. The sequence came from a female donor with breast cancer. Some clones in this sample may be carry-over from other donors' samples. For the CDR3, the DNA is TGTGCCAGCAGTCGGGCAGGGGTTGGCAATCAGCCCCAGCATTTT. Encoded protein: CASSRAGVGNQPQHF.